Following are 23 T cell receptor beta chains from one sample sequenced in a study of blood T cell repertoires in COVID-19. The assay was immunoSEQ multiplex PCR, and TCRdb's table has in-frame clones only and misses some. Among 100,000 or so clones, less than 90% were seen once, and the ten largest hold about 2%. Sequenced: peripheral blood. Receptors originate from a man between 65 and 79 years old with active or convalescent COVID-19.

J is TRBJ2-3 and V is TRBV5-1, with 11 bases lining up with TRBD2. Germline CDR1 and CDR2: SGHRS and YFSETQ. The V and J ends lost 3 bases and 3 bases, in that order; junction bases with no gene match: 6. CDR3 length equals 16 residues. CDR3 bases: TGCGCCAGCAGCTCGGCGACTAGCGGGGTGACAGATACGCAGTATTTT. Translation gives CASSSATSGVTDTQYF.

The rearrangement uses TRBV7-2 and TRBJ2-7; 8 positions match TRBD1. This CDR3 has 13 residues. CDR1 is SGHTA, CDR2 FQGNSA, per germline. V lost 5 bases and J lost 7; bases outside the gene matches: 7. The CDR3 reads CASSTQQGVEQYF. The CDR3 nucleotides read TGTGCCAGCAGCACCCAACAGGGGGTGGAGCAGTACTTC.

This clone was recorded only once. The chain is built from TRBV28 and TRBJ1-2; TRBD1 is a possible D gene (6 bases). Trimming cost V 8 bases and J 8 bases, with 24 bases left between them. The germline V gene encodes CDR1 MDHEN and CDR2 SYDVKM. The CDR3 is 15 residues long. The CDR3 nucleotides are TGTGCCAGCGGGTCTTCCGGGACATACACAGGGGGCTACACCTTC. Protein product: CASGSSGTYTGGYTF.

This rearrangement joins TRBV28 to TRBJ2-1, with 8 bases identical to TRBD2. The trim removed 6 bases at V and 5 bases at J, leaving 9 bases unmatched. Germline CDR1 MDHEN, CDR2 SYDVKM. This CDR3 spans 15 amino acids. CDR3 bases: TGTGCCAGCAGACCCAGCGGGGGAAAGAACAATGAGCAGTTCTTC. Its protein is CASRPSGGKNNEQFF.

The chain combines TRBV2 with TRBJ1-4; D is possibly TRBD1 (5 bases). Germline V lookup: CDR1 SNHLY, CDR2 FYNNEI. With 8 bases removed from V and 7 bases from J, the gap between germline ends came to 17 bases. The CDR3 loop spans 14 amino acids. CDR3 loop: CASGDWGDSEKLFF. Written as DNA, the CDR3 is TGTGCCAGCGGAGACTGGGGGGATAGTGAAAAACTGTTTTTT.

This chain joins TRBV15 and TRBJ2-7; 7 nucleotides line up with TRBD1. V gave up 0 bases and J gave up 2 bases; unmatched junction bases: 7. This CDR3 is 16 amino acids long. The germline V gene encodes CDR1 LNHNV and CDR2 YYDKDF (reference sequence). The CDR3 sequence is CATSREKGASPYEQYF. The CDR3 bases are TGTGCCACCAGCAGAGAAAAGGGGGCGAGCCCCTACGAGCAGTACTTC.

CDR3: CASMFSGAGETQYF. In DNA, the CDR3 is TGCGCCAGCATGTTTAGCGGGGCGGGGGAGACCCAGTACTTC. The chain carries TRBV10-2 and TRBJ2-5; 8 bases fit TRBD2. CDR1 is WSHSY, CDR2 SAAADI, per germline. This CDR3 region has 14 residues. After removal of 7 bases from V and 5 bases from J, the junction contained 9 bases not matched to a gene.

This clone was seen more than once but under ten times. V is TRBV2 and J is TRBJ1-2; D is possibly TRBD1 (6 bases). The CDR3 contains 13 residues. V lost 3 bases and J 6 bases, leaving 11 bases between the germline ends. The germline V gene has CDR1 SNHLY and CDR2 FYNNEI. The chain's CDR3 is CASSEAGVDGYTF. The CDR3 DNA reads TGTGCCAGCAGTGAGGCAGGGGTTGATGGCTACACCTTC.

In its sample, this clone was seen once. This rearrangement joins TRBV12-3 or TRBV12-4 to TRBJ2-7; D not resolved. Trimming took off 6 bases at V and 4 bases at J, with 10 bases between the two ends. This CDR3 region has 12 residues. Here the CDR3 DNA reads TGTGCCAGCAGCCTTCAGAATTACGAGCAGTACTTC. Translating it yields CASSLQNYEQYF.

The rearrangement uses TRBV7-9 and TRBJ1-2; 7 positions match TRBD1. The CDR3 totals 17 residues. V trimming: 3 bases; J trimming: 0 bases; junction bases outside the gene matches: 10. Germline V CDR1 and CDR2: SEHNR, FQNEAQ (reference sequence). The CDR3 DNA follows: TGTGCCAGCAGCTTCCCGGGACAGCCTAATACTAACTATGGCTACACCTTC. Encoded protein: CASSFPGQPNTNYGYTF.

The rearrangement uses TRBV2 and TRBJ2-3; TRBD1 matches 10 bases. The ends lost 4 bases at V and 0 bases at J; junction bases unmatched: 1. The V gene's germline CDR1 is SNHLY and CDR2 FYNNEI. This CDR3 is 15 amino acids long. The CDR3 sequence is CASSGDRGSTDTQYF. The CDR3 bases are TGTGCCAGCAGTGGGGACAGGGGAAGCACAGATACGCAGTATTTT.

This chain links TRBV28 with TRBJ2-1; TRBD1 agrees at 7 bases. Trimming removed 3 bases from V and 6 bases from J; junction bases left unmatched: 8. This CDR3 has 15 residues. Germline assignment: CDR1 MDHEN and CDR2 SYDVKM. The CDR3 sequence is CASSLPGQWANEQFF. In DNA, the CDR3 is TGTGCCAGCAGTTTGCCGGGACAGTGGGCCAATGAGCAGTTCTTC.

The chain recombines TRBV19 with TRBJ1-2, with a tentative D call TRBD1 (6 bases). The CDR3 spans 13 residues. CDR1 is LNHDA and CDR2 is SQIVND in the germline V gene (reference sequence). Trimming removed 7 bases from V and 5 bases from J, with 14 bases in between. The CDR3 coding sequence is TGTGCCAGTACCTCCGGACAGCCGTATGGCTACACCTTC. Translation gives CASTSGQPYGYTF.

The V and J genes are TRBV5-1 and TRBJ2-3; D is ambiguous. The CDR3 length is 13 residues. The germline V and J ends were trimmed by 1 base and 5 bases, with 8 bases remaining between them. Germline CDR1 reads SGHRS; CDR2 reads YFSETQ. The CDR3 DNA follows: TGCGCCAGCAGCTTGTCAGGATTAGATACGCAGTATTTT. Residues: CASSLSGLDTQYF.

The V and J genes are TRBV2 and TRBJ1-5, with unresolved D. Germline V gene data show CDR1 as SNHLY and CDR2 as FYNNEI. The CDR3 runs 15 residues. V was cut by 7 bases and J by 0 bases, with 13 bases left in between. The CDR3 DNA reads TGTGCCAGCAACCCTGGGAGGGATAGCAATCAGCCCCAGCATTTT. Translated, it gives CASNPGRDSNQPQHF.

This clone was seen ten or more times. The rearrangement joins TRBV3-1 (or the pseudogene TRBV3-2) to TRBJ1-5, with 7 bases matching TRBD1. CDR1 LGHDT and CDR2 YNNKEL come from the germline V gene (reference sequence). This CDR3 is 15 amino acids long. Trimming at V came to 4 bases and at J to 3 bases, leaving 6 bases not matched to a gene. The chain's CDR3 is CASSLRQGYNQPQHF. The CDR3 DNA is TGTGCCAGCAGCCTGAGACAGGGTTACAATCAGCCCCAGCATTTT.

The chain recombines TRBV2 with TRBJ1-4, with 9 bases that match TRBD1. Germline V lookup: CDR1 SNHLY, CDR2 FYNNEI. This CDR3 is built from 13 residues. J gave up 7 bases and V 4 bases, and 1 base lay outside the gene matches. DNA for the CDR3: TGTGCCAGCAGTGGACAGGGGGGTGAAAAACTGTTTTTT. Residues: CASSGQGGEKLFF. The entire variable domain, with the rest obtained from reference TRBV2 and TRBJ1-4, is as follows: EPEVTQTPSHQVTQMGQEVILRCVPISNHLYFYWYRQILGQKVEFLVSFYNNEISEKSEIFDDQFSVERPDGSNFTLKIRSTKLEDSAMYFCASSGQGGEKLFFGSGTQLSVL.

Only a few counts were recorded for this clone. The chain uses TRBV5-4 and TRBJ2-1, with 10 bases aligning to TRBD2. CDR1 SGHNT and CDR2 YYREEE come from the germline V gene (reference sequence). J gave up 1 base and V 4 bases, and 5 bases lay outside the gene matches. This CDR3 comprises 16 residues. CDR3 coding DNA: TGTGCCAGCAGCCCTAGCGGGGGTCCTTCCTACAATGAGCAGTTCTTC. Its protein product is CASSPSGGPSYNEQFF.

The chain recombines TRBV15 with TRBJ2-7, with TRBD2 matching over 9 bases. Per germline, CDR1 LNHNV and CDR2 YYDKDF (reference sequence). This CDR3 region has 17 residues. V dropped 0 bases and J dropped 5; count of bases not matched to a gene: 11. CDR3 loop: CATSRDGPTSGPHEQYF. CDR3 sequence (DNA): TGTGCCACCAGCAGAGACGGCCCGACTAGCGGTCCTCACGAGCAGTACTTC.

This clone was detected once. V usage is TRBV28 and J usage is TRBJ2-5; D is possibly TRBD1 (5 bases). The V and J ends lost 1 base and 4 bases respectively, with 10 bases between them. The CDR3 is 14 amino acids. CDR1 and CDR2 (germline): MDHEN, SYDVKM. The CDR3 DNA reads TGTGCCAGCAGTTTATTAGGGGCGTCAGAGACCCAGTACTTC. This sequence encodes CASSLLGASETQYF.

The chain combines TRBV9 with TRBJ1-6; weak D call: TRBD1 (6 bases). The CDR3 is made up of 16 amino acids. The V end lost 0 bases, the J end lost 6 bases, and 13 bases lay between the germline ends. Germline CDR1 and CDR2: SGDLS and YYNGEE. DNA for the CDR3: TGTGCCAGCAGCGTAGCTTCAGGGGCGAGTAATTCACCCCTCCACTTT. Its translation: CASSVASGASNSPLHF. Full variable domain (missing parts from reference TRBV9 and TRBJ1-6): DSGVTQTPKHLITATGQRVTLRCSPRSGDLSVYWYQQSLDQGLQFLIQYYNGEERAKGNILERFSAQQFPDLHSELNLSSLELGDSALYFCASSVASGASNSPLHFGNGTRLTVT.

This chain uses TRBV7-8 with TRBJ2-7; 11 bases match TRBD2. The junction had 2 bases not matched to a gene; V was cut back by 5 bases and J by 2 bases. CDR1 and CDR2 (germline): SGHVS, FQNEAQ. The CDR3 sequence is 14 residues long. The DNA for the CDR3 is TGTGCCAGCAGCCGACTAGCGGGACCCTACGAGCAGTACTTC. This codes for CASSRLAGPYEQYF.

V gene TRBV6-1 combines with J gene TRBJ1-1; D call uncertain. This CDR3 spans 15 amino acids. Per germline, CDR1 MNHNS and CDR2 SASEGT. Deletions cut 2 bases from V and 5 bases from J, with 15 bases between. CDR3 region: CASSEHLPGLTEAFF. CDR3 sequence (DNA): TGTGCCAGCAGTGAACATCTCCCGGGTCTAACTGAAGCTTTCTTT.